Below, 18 T cell receptor beta chains from the same sample are listed, as sequenced in a study of tumor-infiltrating lymphocytes in primary liver carcinoma. The input was about 490 ng total RNA; TCR beta cDNA was made from it with a constant-region primer. Generation of the TCR beta libraries relied on three nested multiplex PCR rounds using slightly modified ARM-PCR. It was with TRBV1-TRBV30 forward primers and a C-beta reverse primer that the first two PCR rounds were run, at 10 cycles each. A single record per CDR3 protein comes from TCRdb applying MiXCR to the multiplex PCR reads. The table has some 180,000 distinct CDR3 sequences, 60% seen once. Germline DNA was extracted alongside blood RNA, which was obtained from unsorted whole blood. Sequenced sample: peripheral blood. All receptors derive from a man aged 35 to 55 with primary liver carcinoma and hepatitis B virus infection.

This clonotype was seen just once. In this CDR3 the conserved last residue, phenylalanine or tryptophan, is missing, so a read error is likely. J is TRBJ2-1 and V is TRBV5-6; D gene ambiguous. The V gene lost 4 bases and the J gene lost 13 bases, with 18 bases spanning the gap. CDR1 and CDR2 from the germline V gene are SGHDT and YYEEEE. CDR3 length equals 13 residues. The CDR3 nucleotides read TGTGCCAGCAGCCCCTGGGTGCCACTGGATCAGTTCCTC. Its protein product is CASSPWVPLDQFL.

A note on this clonotype: An end of the junction differs from the germline gene, which may be a read error. The J gene is TRBJ2-1, the V gene TRBV6-6; D may be TRBD1 (6 bases). Germline V gene sequence: CDR1 MNHNY, CDR2 SVGAGI (reference sequence). There are 15 residues in the CDR3. CDR3 nucleotide sequence: TGTGCCTGCAGCTACGGCAGGGGTATCAACAATGAGCAGTTCTTC. Translating it yields CACSYGRGINNEQFF.

As concerns this clonotype: A clone one base away is much larger, so this may be a read error. The chain couples TRBV11-2 to TRBJ1-1; 10 bases line up with TRBD1. The V gene end was trimmed by 5 bases and the J gene end by 0 bases; junction bases not matched to a gene: 6. This CDR3 has 16 amino acids. Germline CDR1 is SGHAT and CDR2 is FQNNGV. CDR3 amino acids: CASSNGTGVLNTEAFF. CDR3 DNA: TGTGCCAGCAGCAATGGGACAGGGGTCCTGAACACTGAAGCTTTCTTT.

About this clonotype: Germline and junction disagree at one end, which may indicate a read error. The chain joins TRBV6-1 to TRBJ2-1; D is unclear. The CDR3 sequence is 17 residues long. Germline V gene data show CDR1 as MNHNS and CDR2 as SASEGT. The CDR3 region is CATSEARRKSSYNEQFF. CDR3 DNA: TGTGCCACCAGTGAAGCGCGAAGAAAGAGCTCCTACAATGAACAGTTCTTC.

This clonotype has a single count. The rearrangement joins TRBV11-2 to TRBJ2-7; a weak D match, TRBD1 (6 bases). The CDR3 runs to 14 residues. Germline CDR1 reads SGHAT; CDR2 reads FQNNGV. The V and J ends lost 5 bases and 6 bases respectively, with 17 bases between them. CDR3 nucleotide sequence: TGTGCCAGCAGCCCCCCTTCAGGGGTTAGCGAGCAGTACTTC. This encodes CASSPPSGVSEQYF.

The chain couples TRBV11-2 to TRBJ1-6; TRBD1 agrees at 9 bases. J lost 8 bases, V lost 7 bases, and 9 bases had no gene match. This CDR3 comprises 15 residues. Germline V CDR1 and CDR2: SGHAT, FQNNGV. CDR3 DNA: TGTGCCAGCACCTCAGGGACAGGGTGGCATTCACCCCTCCACTTT. It encodes CASTSGTGWHSPLHF.

Written as DNA, the CDR3 is TGTGCCAGCAGTAACCAGCCAGGGGGAAACTATGGCTACACCTTC. Its protein is CASSNQPGGNYGYTF. V and J are TRBV6-1 and TRBJ1-2, with 7 positions matching TRBD1. The CDR3 is made up of 15 amino acids. The junction had 8 bases not matched to a gene; V was cut back by 5 bases and J by 2 bases. Looked up from germline, CDR1 is MNHNS and CDR2 is SASEGT.

With respect to this clonotype: This clone may be a read error of a much larger clone one base away. V and J are TRBV11-2 and TRBJ2-1, with no clear D. Germline-derived CDR1 and CDR2 are SGHAT and FQNNGV. The CDR3 length is 16 residues. Trimming removed 3 bases from V and 0 bases from J, with 12 bases in between. In DNA form, the CDR3 reads TGTGCCAGCAGCTTCGAACTTAGCAGCTCCTACAATGAGCAGTTCTTC. Its translation: CASSFELSSSYNEQFF.

This clonotype was found once. The CDR3 does not end in the conserved phenylalanine or tryptophan, so this is likely a read error. V is TRBV11-1 and J is TRBJ1-5; D unclear. The CDR3 is made up of 13 amino acids. The germline V gene has CDR1 SGHAT and CDR2 FQDESV (reference sequence). For the CDR3, the DNA is TGTGTCAGCACCCCGGGATTAGATCAGCCCCAGCATTCT. Encoded protein: CVSTPGLDQPQHS.

As concerns this clonotype: Relative to the germline gene, one junction end is altered; a read error may explain this. The J gene is TRBJ2-7, the V gene TRBV11-2; TRBD2 is a possible D gene (6 bases). There are 16 residues in the CDR3. Germline CDR1 and CDR2: SGHAT and FQNNGV. In nucleotides, the CDR3 is TGTGACAGCAGCTTAGATCGGAGGGCTAGAACCTACGAGCAGTACTTC. Translating gives CDSSLDRRARTYEQYF.

The chain combines TRBV6-6 with TRBJ2-5; 12 bases map to TRBD1. V gave up 5 bases and J gave up 1 base; unmatched junction bases: 17. The CDR3 loop spans 20 amino acids. CDR1 MNHNY and CDR2 SVGAGI come from the germline V gene (reference sequence). The CDR3 DNA is TGTGCCAGCAGTGACCCAACCGGGACAGGGGGCGGTGTGGGCCAAGAGACCCAGTACTTC. It codes for CASSDPTGTGGGVGQETQYF.

As for this clonotype: With a much larger clone just one base away, this may be a read error. The J gene is TRBJ2-3, the V gene TRBV29-1; perhaps TRBD2 as D (5 bases). V lost 6 bases, J lost 2 bases, and 12 bases lay in between. Looked up from germline, CDR1 is SQVTM and CDR2 is ANQGSEA. This CDR3 spans 13 amino acids. The CDR3 protein is CSVNPGTTDTQYF. The CDR3 DNA follows: TGCAGCGTGAACCCGGGAACCACAGATACGCAGTATTTT.

The chain links TRBV6-6 to TRBJ2-1; no definite D call. The CDR3 extends over 11 amino acids. Per germline, CDR1 MNHNY and CDR2 SVGAGI (reference sequence). Trimming cost V 6 bases and J 5 bases, with 5 bases left between them. Here the CDR3 DNA reads TGTGCCAGCAGCCAAGACAATGAGCAGTTCTTC. Translating gives CASSQDNEQFF.

The chain joins TRBV6-9 to TRBJ2-5, with a tentative D call TRBD2 (6 bases). Trimming removed 5 bases at V and 7 bases at J, with 23 bases between. The CDR3 totals 16 residues. Germline CDR1 MNHGY, CDR2 SVAAGI. The CDR3 loop reads CASSKTQPGLGGTQYF. CDR3 in DNA: TGTGCCAGCAGTAAAACGCAACCAGGGTTGGGGGGGACCCAGTACTTC.

This clonotype came up a few times. The chain carries TRBV6-1 and TRBJ1-5; no firm D call. The CDR3 contains 15 residues. Between the trimmed V and J ends, which lost 7 bases and 3 bases, there was a span of 16 bases. Looked up from germline, CDR1 is MNHNS and CDR2 is SASEGT. Written as DNA, the CDR3 is TGTGCCAGCACCCTAGCGGGCACAAACAATCAGCCCCAGCATTTT. Protein: CASTLAGTNNQPQHF.

The V call is TRBV10-2, the J call TRBJ2-5; perhaps TRBD2 as D (5 bases). Trimming took off 7 bases at V and 5 bases at J, with 8 bases between the two ends. CDR1 is WSHSY and CDR2 is SAAADI in the germline V gene. CDR3 size: 11 residues. This CDR3 is CASKLGETQYF. In DNA form, the CDR3 reads TGCGCCAGCAAACTAGGGGAGACCCAGTACTTC.

This clonotype was counted once. The junction differs from germline at one of its ends, possibly a read error. CDR3: CARSWEGRPYEQYF. As DNA, the CDR3 is TGTGCCAGGAGCTGGGAGGGGCGTCCCTACGAGCAGTATTTC. This chain connects TRBV11-2 to TRBJ2-7; 7 bases are a match to TRBD2. In germline, CDR1 is SGHAT, CDR2 FQNNGV. This CDR3 is built from 14 residues.

A remark on this clonotype: One junction end does not reproduce the germline sequence, and a read error may be involved. The V and J genes are TRBV11-2 and TRBJ2-3; the match to TRBD1 covers 7 bases. The CDR3 is 16 amino acids. Germline values: CDR1 SGHAT, CDR2 FQNNGV. The CDR3 DNA reads TGTGCCAGCACCACTGAACAGGGGCCTTGGGCGGATACGCGGTATTTT. Translated, it gives CASTTEQGPWADTRYF.